Following are 30 T cell receptor beta chains from one sample sequenced in a study of T cell changes during pregnancy in multiple sclerosis (dated by TCRdb to the late 2010s). Libraries were prepared through the immunoSEQ multiplex PCR assay. The source is immuneACCESS, and TCRdb retained only in-frame sequences with V and J called. Part of the clones is not carried over; for the studies checked, unresolved V genes explain less than half of this, and the remainder is unexplained. Counted in this sample were approximately 83,000 clones; 90% to 95% of them appeared once. The ten largest account for 3.5% to 4.5% of the sample. The sample in question was peripheral blood, obtained in the first trimester of pregnancy. The receptors stem from a female donor with multiple sclerosis, enrolled in a pregnancy study.

The chain is built from TRBV27 and TRBJ2-3; 8 bases map to TRBD1. After removal of 3 bases from V and 0 bases from J, the junction contained 5 bases not matched to a gene. The CDR3 is 16 residues long. Germline CDR1 MNHEY, CDR2 SMNVEV (reference sequence). CDR3 nucleotide sequence: TGTGCCAGCAGTTTTTCAGGGGGCCTTAGCACAGATACGCAGTATTTT. This gives the protein CASSFSGGLSTDTQYF.

The chain's CDR3 is CAISREGNQPQHF. The CDR3 DNA is TGTGCCATCAGTCGGGAGGGCAATCAGCCCCAGCATTTT. The chain is built from TRBV10-3 and TRBJ1-5; unclear D gene. V lost 5 bases to trimming and J lost 2 bases, with 7 bases between them. From germline, CDR1 is ENHRY and CDR2 SYGVKD. The CDR3 consists of 13 residues.

The chain couples TRBV7-3 to TRBJ1-2; tentatively, D is TRBD1 (6 bases). The CDR3 has 16 amino acids. Per germline, CDR1 SGHTA and CDR2 FQGTGA. V was trimmed by 5 bases and J by 8 bases, leaving 24 bases between them. The CDR3 spells CASSPHRGSQTSGYTF. In DNA form, the CDR3 reads TGTGCCAGCAGCCCCCATAGGGGGTCACAAACGAGCGGCTACACCTTC.

The V gene is TRBV19, the J gene TRBJ2-2; 7 bases line up with TRBD1. The length of the CDR3 is 15 residues. The trim removed 0 bases at V and 8 bases at J, leaving 6 bases unmatched. CDR1 and CDR2 (germline): LNHDA, SQIVND (reference sequence). CDR3 region: CASSIDDRAWGELFF. In DNA form, the CDR3 reads TGTGCCAGTAGTATAGACGACAGGGCATGGGGGGAGCTGTTTTTT.

The genes are TRBV27 and TRBJ2-2; 8 nucleotides match TRBD2. The CDR3 runs to 14 residues. J gave up 5 bases and V 2 bases, and 1 base lay outside the gene matches. Germline V gene lookup returns CDR1 MNHEY and CDR2 SMNVEV (reference sequence). CDR3 amino acids: CASSLAGGTGELFF. The CDR3 DNA follows: TGTGCCAGCAGTTTAGCGGGGGGTACCGGGGAGCTGTTTTTT.

V usage is TRBV27 and J usage is TRBJ2-5; the match to TRBD1 covers 9 bases. CDR3 length: 16 residues. Germline CDR1 and CDR2: MNHEY and SMNVEV (reference sequence). The V segment lost 1 base and the J segment 1 base; nucleotides outside the gene matches: 4. This CDR3 is CASSLFGTGFQETQYF. In nucleotides, the CDR3 is TGTGCCAGCAGTTTATTCGGGACAGGGTTCCAAGAGACCCAGTACTTC.

This clone was seen only once. This sequence joins TRBV29-1 and TRBJ2-5; D may be TRBD2 (6 bases). V lost 0 bases and J lost 1, with 12 bases in between. CDR1 is SQVTM, CDR2 ANQGSEA, per germline. The CDR3 runs to 15 residues. The CDR3 loop reads CSVEEGGGVQETQYF. The DNA for the CDR3 is TGCAGCGTTGAAGAAGGCGGAGGGGTCCAAGAGACCCAGTACTTC.

This clone was observed once. The CDR3 loop is CASSFSPSQETQYF. In DNA, the CDR3 is TGTGCCAGCAGTTTTAGCCCCAGTCAAGAGACCCAGTACTTC. The V and J genes are TRBV28 and TRBJ2-5, with D unclear. V was cut by 3 bases and J by 2 bases, with 10 bases left in between. This CDR3 has 14 residues. Germline V gene sequence: CDR1 MDHEN, CDR2 SYDVKM.

The chain joins TRBV10-3 to TRBJ1-2, with 7 nucleotides matching TRBD1. Germline CDR1 and CDR2: ENHRY and SYGVKD. V lost 6 bases, J lost 3 bases, and 4 bases stayed unmatched. The CDR3 contains 13 residues. CDR3 sequence: CAISRDRDYGYTF. CDR3 nucleotide sequence: TGTGCCATCAGCCGGGACAGAGACTATGGCTACACCTTC.

This chain joins TRBV7-6 and TRBJ1-1, with a possible D match to TRBD1 (5 bases). Trimming shortened V by 5 bases and J by 0 bases, and 13 bases separated the two germline ends. The germline V gene has CDR1 SGHVS and CDR2 FNYEAQ. This CDR3 contains 15 residues. CDR3 DNA: TGTGCCAGCAGCCCTCGAGACAGCCTGAACACTGAAGCTTTCTTT. Protein: CASSPRDSLNTEAFF.

CDR3 sequence reads: CASSPRQGKYNEQFF. CDR3 coding DNA: TGTGCCAGCAGCCCCAGGCAGGGGAAATACAATGAGCAGTTCTTC. J is TRBJ2-1 and V is TRBV7-6; TRBD1 is a possible D gene (6 bases). V shed 5 bases and J shed 4 bases, with 15 bases lying between them. This CDR3 has 15 amino acids. Germline values: CDR1 SGHVS, CDR2 FNYEAQ. The variable domain in full, with the rest retrieved from reference TRBV7-6 and TRBJ2-1, is GAGVSQSPRYKVTKRGQDVALRCDPISGHVSLYWYRQALGQGPEFLTYFNYEAQQDKSGLPNDRFSAERPEGSISTLTIQRTEQRDSAMYRCASSPRQGKYNEQFFGPGTRLTVL.

The V call is TRBV5-8, the J call TRBJ2-5, with 9 bases that match TRBD2. The CDR3 spans 17 residues. The junction had 15 bases not matched to a gene; V was cut back by 4 bases and J by 5 bases. Looked up from germline, CDR1 is SGHTS and CDR2 is YDEGEE. In DNA, the CDR3 is TGTGCCAGCAGCCCCGGAATCTCTGCGGGGGGGCTTGAGACCCAGTACTTC. Its protein product is CASSPGISAGGLETQYF.

The chain combines TRBV7-8 with TRBJ2-3, with 10 bases identical to TRBD2. The CDR3 length is 18 residues. In germline, CDR1 is SGHVS, CDR2 FQNEAQ. With V trimmed by 5 bases and J by 2 bases, 13 bases remained unmatched. The CDR3 nucleotides are TGTGCCAGCAGCATCAGCCGTAGCGGGGGGTTCTTCACAGATACGCAGTATTTT. Protein sequence: CASSISRSGGFFTDTQYF.

This rearrangement joins TRBV19 to TRBJ1-4; 9 bases agree with TRBD1. Germline V gives CDR1 LNHDA, CDR2 SQIVND (reference sequence). The length of the CDR3 is 15 residues. The ends lost 1 base at V and 7 bases at J; junction bases unmatched: 4. This chain's CDR3 is CASSIGGTGSEKLFF. The CDR3 nucleotides are TGTGCCAGTAGTATAGGGGGGACAGGGTCTGAAAAACTGTTTTTT.

The chain joins TRBV4-2 to TRBJ2-3; tentative D call: TRBD2 (7 bases). The CDR3 contains 17 residues. V gave up 1 base and J gave up 1 base, with 15 bases separating them. The germline V gene encodes CDR1 LGHNA and CDR2 YNFKEQ. CDR3 sequence (DNA): TGTGCCAGCAGCCAAGCGGGGGCGGGGGCCGGCACAGATACGCAGTATTTT. Its protein product is CASSQAGAGAGTDTQYF.

This sequence joins TRBV10-3 and TRBJ1-2; no reliable D call. With 1 base removed from V and 4 bases from J, the gap between germline ends came to 10 bases. Germline lookup yields CDR1 ENHRY and CDR2 SYGVKD. CDR3 length: 14 residues. In DNA, the CDR3 is TGTGCCATCAGTGAGTTGGCAGACACCTATGGCTACACCTTC. It yields the protein CAISELADTYGYTF.

The chain combines TRBV4-1 with TRBJ1-2; 10 positions match TRBD1. V was clipped by 4 bases and J by 3 bases; unmatched bases: 17. The germline V gene encodes CDR1 MGHRA and CDR2 YSYEKL. The CDR3 runs 19 residues. CDR3 sequence: CASSPPGKDRGVSHYGYTF. DNA for the CDR3: TGCGCCAGCAGCCCACCCGGCAAGGACAGGGGGGTTTCCCACTATGGCTACACCTTC.

This chain connects TRBV27 to TRBJ2-7; no reliable D call. Germline V gene lookup returns CDR1 MNHEY and CDR2 SMNVEV (reference sequence). V was pared by 4 bases and J by 5 bases, with 9 bases between. There are 12 residues in the CDR3. The CDR3 is CASSSSLNEQYF. The CDR3 coding sequence is TGTGCCAGCAGTTCGTCTCTAAACGAGCAGTACTTC.

J is TRBJ1-4 and V is TRBV6-8, with 7 positions matching TRBD1. The V gene end was trimmed by 6 bases and the J gene end by 10 bases; junction bases not matched to a gene: 2. This CDR3 contains 11 residues. Germline V CDR1 and CDR2: MNHGY, SAAAGT. CDR3 residues: CASRNRGKLFF. CDR3 bases: TGTGCCAGCAGGAACAGGGGAAAACTGTTTTTT.

This chain joins TRBV10-3 and TRBJ1-2, with D hard to call. Trimming took off 10 bases at V and 2 bases at J, with 11 bases between the two ends. The CDR3 sequence is 12 residues long. Germline CDR1 is ENHRY and CDR2 is SYGVKD. The CDR3 bases are TGTGCCACCCTGGGCTTGAACTATGGCTACACCTTC. Amino acid sequence: CATLGLNYGYTF.

The rearrangement uses TRBV27 and TRBJ2-3; 7 nucleotides align to TRBD2. Germline CDR1 reads MNHEY; CDR2 reads SMNVEV (reference sequence). The CDR3 totals 16 residues. V gave up 5 bases and J gave up 3 bases; unmatched junction bases: 11. CDR3 nucleotides: TGTGCCAGCAGTGCGTTCGGGGGGTCGGATACAGATACGCAGTATTTT. It is translated as CASSAFGGSDTDTQYF.

The chain uses TRBV15 and TRBJ2-7, with 8 bases aligning to TRBD2. V lost 0 bases and J lost 4; bases outside the gene matches: 11. Germline V gives CDR1 LNHNV, CDR2 YYDKDF (reference sequence). The CDR3 has 17 residues. The CDR3 sequence is CATSRDLGLVSQYEQYF. The CDR3 coding sequence is TGTGCCACCAGCAGAGATCTGGGACTAGTGAGTCAGTACGAGCAGTACTTC.

The chain is built from TRBV4-1 and TRBJ1-2; D ambiguous. The V end lost 6 bases, the J end lost 6 bases, and 17 bases lay between the germline ends. The CDR3 has 14 amino acids. Germline CDR1 reads MGHRA; CDR2 reads YSYEKL. CDR3 nucleotide sequence: TGCGCCAGCAGTCCAAGGCGGAGGGTGGATGGCTACACCTTC. Its protein is CASSPRRRVDGYTF.

The V and J genes are TRBV27 and TRBJ1-5, with unresolved D. From germline, CDR1 is MNHEY and CDR2 SMNVEV (reference sequence). This CDR3 contains 13 residues. V shed 1 base and J shed 3 bases, with 4 bases lying between them. The CDR3 nucleotides read TGTGCCAGCAGTTTATATCTCAATCAGCCCCAGCATTTT. This sequence encodes CASSLYLNQPQHF.

This clone was found a few times. The chain employs TRBV7-9 and TRBJ1-6, with a possible D match to TRBD1 (6 bases). This CDR3 has 16 residues. The germline CDR1 and CDR2 sequences are SEHNR and FQNEAQ (reference sequence). Trimming cost V 5 bases and J 7 bases, with 18 bases left between them. CDR3: CASSAPTGYKNSPLHF. DNA of the CDR3: TGTGCCAGCAGCGCACCCACAGGGTACAAGAATTCACCCCTCCACTTT.

The chain recombines TRBV7-2 with TRBJ2-7, with D perhaps TRBD1 (5 bases). V was trimmed by 1 base and J by 2 bases, leaving 12 bases between them. The CDR3 contains 15 residues. CDR1 is SGHTA, CDR2 FQGNSA, per germline. CDR3 bases: TGTGCCAGCAGCTTAGACGTCGTCAGGGCCTACGAGCAGTACTTC. It is translated as CASSLDVVRAYEQYF.

For the CDR3, the DNA is TGTGCCAGCAGCAGAACGGGACTAGTCTATTCCCACAATGAGCAGTTCTTC. Its translation is CASSRTGLVYSHNEQFF. The chain has TRBV11-2 and TRBJ2-1; the match to TRBD2 covers 8 bases. This CDR3 region has 17 residues. Germline values: CDR1 SGHAT, CDR2 FQNNGV. The junction had 14 bases not matched to a gene; V was cut back by 5 bases and J by 5 bases.

This clone was found a few times. V is TRBV5-1 and J is TRBJ2-1; 9 positions agree with TRBD1. Germline loops: CDR1 SGHRS, CDR2 YFSETQ. V gave up 2 bases and J gave up 7 bases; unmatched junction bases: 7. The CDR3 contains 15 residues. The DNA of the CDR3 is TGCGCCAGCAGCTTTGTTGGGACAGGGAAAAATGAGCAGTTCTTC. This translates into CASSFVGTGKNEQFF.

The V and J genes are TRBV18 and TRBJ2-1; 10 bases match TRBD2. Trimming cost V 2 bases and J 13 bases; bases outside gene matches: 11. The CDR3 extends over 15 amino acids. Per the germline V gene, CDR1 is KGHSH and CDR2 is LQKENI. The CDR3: CASSPASSGGARQFF. The CDR3 DNA sequence: TGTGCCAGCTCACCAGCTTCAAGCGGGGGGGCCAGACAGTTCTTC. Filled out from reference TRBV18 and TRBJ2-1, the complete variable domain reads NAGVMQNPRHLVRRRGQEARLRCSPMKGHSHVYWYRQLPEEGLKFMVYLQKENIIDESGMPKERFSAEFPKEGPSILRIQQVVRGDSAAYFCASSPASSGGARQFFGPGTRLTVL.

This chain joins TRBV4-1 and TRBJ2-7, with 7 bases fitting TRBD1. CDR1 and CDR2 from the germline V gene are MGHRA and YSYEKL. Losses at the gene ends were 4 bases for V and 5 bases for J; bases not matched to a gene: 5. The CDR3 consists of 13 residues. The CDR3 loop reads CASSLQGSNEQYF. The CDR3 DNA reads TGCGCCAGCAGCCTACAGGGGTCGAACGAGCAGTACTTC.